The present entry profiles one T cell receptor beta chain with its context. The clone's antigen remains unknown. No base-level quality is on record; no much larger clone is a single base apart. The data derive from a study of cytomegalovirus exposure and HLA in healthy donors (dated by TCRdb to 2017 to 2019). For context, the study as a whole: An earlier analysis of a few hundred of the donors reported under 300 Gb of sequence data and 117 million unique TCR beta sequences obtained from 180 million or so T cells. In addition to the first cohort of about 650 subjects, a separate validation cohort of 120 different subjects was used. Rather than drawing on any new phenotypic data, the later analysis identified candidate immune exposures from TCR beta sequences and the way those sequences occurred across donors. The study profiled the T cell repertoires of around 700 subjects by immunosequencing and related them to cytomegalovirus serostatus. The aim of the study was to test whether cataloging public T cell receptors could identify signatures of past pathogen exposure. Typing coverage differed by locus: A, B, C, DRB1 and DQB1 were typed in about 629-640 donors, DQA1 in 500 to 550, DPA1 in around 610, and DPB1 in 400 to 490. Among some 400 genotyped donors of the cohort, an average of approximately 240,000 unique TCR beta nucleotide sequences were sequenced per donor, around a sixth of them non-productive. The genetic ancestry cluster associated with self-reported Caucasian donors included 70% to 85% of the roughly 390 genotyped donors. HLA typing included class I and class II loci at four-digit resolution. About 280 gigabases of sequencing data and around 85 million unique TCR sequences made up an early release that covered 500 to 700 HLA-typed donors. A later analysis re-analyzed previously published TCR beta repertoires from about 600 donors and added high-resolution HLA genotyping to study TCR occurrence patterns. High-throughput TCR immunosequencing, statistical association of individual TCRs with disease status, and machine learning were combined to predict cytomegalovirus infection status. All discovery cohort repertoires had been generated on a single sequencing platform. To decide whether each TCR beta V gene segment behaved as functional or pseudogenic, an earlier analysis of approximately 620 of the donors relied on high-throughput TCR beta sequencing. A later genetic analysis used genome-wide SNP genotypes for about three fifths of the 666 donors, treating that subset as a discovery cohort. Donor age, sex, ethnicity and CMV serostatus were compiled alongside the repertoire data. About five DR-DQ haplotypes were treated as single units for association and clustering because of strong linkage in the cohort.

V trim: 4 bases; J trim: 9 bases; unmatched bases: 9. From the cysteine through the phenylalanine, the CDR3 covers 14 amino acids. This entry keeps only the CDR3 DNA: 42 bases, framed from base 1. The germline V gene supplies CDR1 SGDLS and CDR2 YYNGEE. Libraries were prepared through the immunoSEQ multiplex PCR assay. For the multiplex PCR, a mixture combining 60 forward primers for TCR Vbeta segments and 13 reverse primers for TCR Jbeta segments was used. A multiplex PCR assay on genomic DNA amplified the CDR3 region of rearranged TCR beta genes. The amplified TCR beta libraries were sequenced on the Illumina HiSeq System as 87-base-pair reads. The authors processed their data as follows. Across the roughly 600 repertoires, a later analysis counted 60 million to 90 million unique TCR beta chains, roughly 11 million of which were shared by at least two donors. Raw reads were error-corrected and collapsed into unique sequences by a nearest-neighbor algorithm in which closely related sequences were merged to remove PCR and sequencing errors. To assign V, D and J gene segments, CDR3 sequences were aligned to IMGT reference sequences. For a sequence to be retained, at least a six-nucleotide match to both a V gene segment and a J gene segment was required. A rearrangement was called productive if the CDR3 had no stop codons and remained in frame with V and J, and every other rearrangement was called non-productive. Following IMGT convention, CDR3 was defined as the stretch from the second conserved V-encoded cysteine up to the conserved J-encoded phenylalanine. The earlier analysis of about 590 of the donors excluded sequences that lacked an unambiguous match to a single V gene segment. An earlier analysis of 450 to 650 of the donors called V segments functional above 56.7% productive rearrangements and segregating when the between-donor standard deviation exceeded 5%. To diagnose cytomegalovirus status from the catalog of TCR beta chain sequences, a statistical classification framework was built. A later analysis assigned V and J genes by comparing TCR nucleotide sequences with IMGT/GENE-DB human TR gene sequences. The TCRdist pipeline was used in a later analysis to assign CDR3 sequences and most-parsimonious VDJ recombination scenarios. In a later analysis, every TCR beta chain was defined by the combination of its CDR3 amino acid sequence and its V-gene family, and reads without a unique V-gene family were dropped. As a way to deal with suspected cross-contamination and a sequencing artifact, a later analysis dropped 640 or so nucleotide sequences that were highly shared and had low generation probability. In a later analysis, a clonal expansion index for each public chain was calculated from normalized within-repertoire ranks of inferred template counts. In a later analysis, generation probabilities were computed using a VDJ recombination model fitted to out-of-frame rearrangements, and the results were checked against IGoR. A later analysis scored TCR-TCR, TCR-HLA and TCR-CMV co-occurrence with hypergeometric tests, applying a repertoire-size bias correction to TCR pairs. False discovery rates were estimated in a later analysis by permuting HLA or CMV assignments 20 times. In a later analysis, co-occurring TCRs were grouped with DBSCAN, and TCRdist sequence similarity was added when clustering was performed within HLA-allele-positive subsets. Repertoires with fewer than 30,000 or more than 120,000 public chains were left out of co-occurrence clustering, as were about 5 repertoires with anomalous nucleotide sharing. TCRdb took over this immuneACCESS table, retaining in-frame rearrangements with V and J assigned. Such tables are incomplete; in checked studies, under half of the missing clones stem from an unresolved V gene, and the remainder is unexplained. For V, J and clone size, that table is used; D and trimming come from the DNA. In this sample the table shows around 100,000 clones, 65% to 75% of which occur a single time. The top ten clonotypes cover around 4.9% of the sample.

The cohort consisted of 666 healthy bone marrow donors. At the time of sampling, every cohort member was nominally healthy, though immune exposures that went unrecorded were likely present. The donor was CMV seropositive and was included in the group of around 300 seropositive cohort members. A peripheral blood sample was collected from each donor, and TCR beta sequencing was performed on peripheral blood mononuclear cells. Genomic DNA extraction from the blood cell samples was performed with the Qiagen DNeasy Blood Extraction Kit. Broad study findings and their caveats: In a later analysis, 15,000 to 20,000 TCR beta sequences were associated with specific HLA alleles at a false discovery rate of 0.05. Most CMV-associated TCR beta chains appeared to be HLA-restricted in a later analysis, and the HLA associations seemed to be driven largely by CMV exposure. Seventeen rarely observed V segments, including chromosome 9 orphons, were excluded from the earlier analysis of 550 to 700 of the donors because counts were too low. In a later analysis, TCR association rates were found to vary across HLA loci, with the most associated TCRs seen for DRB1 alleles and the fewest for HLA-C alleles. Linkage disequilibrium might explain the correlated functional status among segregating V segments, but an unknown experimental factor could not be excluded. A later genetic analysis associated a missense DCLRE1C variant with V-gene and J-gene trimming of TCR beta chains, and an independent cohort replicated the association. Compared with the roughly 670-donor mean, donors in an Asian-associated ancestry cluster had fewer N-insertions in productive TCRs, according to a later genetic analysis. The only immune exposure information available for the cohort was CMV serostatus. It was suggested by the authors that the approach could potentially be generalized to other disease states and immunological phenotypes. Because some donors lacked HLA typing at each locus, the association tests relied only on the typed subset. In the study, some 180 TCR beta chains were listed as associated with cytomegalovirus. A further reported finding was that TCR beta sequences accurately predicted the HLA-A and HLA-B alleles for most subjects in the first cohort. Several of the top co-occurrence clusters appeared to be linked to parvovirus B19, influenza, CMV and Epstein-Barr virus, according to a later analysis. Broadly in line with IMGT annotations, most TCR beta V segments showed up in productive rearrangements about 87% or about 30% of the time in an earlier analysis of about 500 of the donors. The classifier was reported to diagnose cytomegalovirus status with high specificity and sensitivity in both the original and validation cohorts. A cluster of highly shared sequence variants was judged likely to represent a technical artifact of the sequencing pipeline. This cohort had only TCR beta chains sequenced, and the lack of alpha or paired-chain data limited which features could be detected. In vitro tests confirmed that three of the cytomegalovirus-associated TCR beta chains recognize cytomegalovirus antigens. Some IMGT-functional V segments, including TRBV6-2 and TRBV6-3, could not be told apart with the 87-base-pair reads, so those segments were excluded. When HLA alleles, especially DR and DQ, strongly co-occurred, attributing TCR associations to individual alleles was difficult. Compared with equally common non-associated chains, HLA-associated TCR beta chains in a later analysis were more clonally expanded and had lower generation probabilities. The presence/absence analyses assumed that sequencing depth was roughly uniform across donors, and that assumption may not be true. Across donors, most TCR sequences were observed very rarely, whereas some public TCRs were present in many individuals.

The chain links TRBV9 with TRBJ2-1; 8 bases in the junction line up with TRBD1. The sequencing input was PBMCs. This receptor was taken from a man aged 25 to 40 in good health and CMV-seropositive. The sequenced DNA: TGTGCCAGCAGCCCTCCGGACAGGGAAGGTGAGCAGTTCTTC. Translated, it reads CASSPPDREGEQFF.